This T cell receptor (beta chain) emerged from a study of T-cell memory formation after mild COVID-19. On the study more broadly: Clusters of TCRs were largely donor specific.

Broader study findings: Mainly CM and EM harbored the contracting CD4+ clones; mainly EMRA harbored the CD8+ ones. The SARS-CoV-2 specificity of second-wave clones reaching peak at day 37 remained unverified.

This clonotype was found a few times. The antigen is undetermined. TCR alpha and TCR beta cDNA libraries with sample barcodes and UMIs came from 5'RACE using constant-segment primers. TCRdb re-called the 5' RACE reads through MiXCR, storing one row per CDR3 protein. Seen here are 40,000 to 60,000 distinct CDR3 sequences, less than 35% observed once, and the top ten hold 43%. Trimming took 2 bases from V and 0 from J, leaving 13 bases between them. Germline V CDR1 and CDR2: LGHNA, YNFKEQ. This CDR3 has 16 residues. The sequenced sample was PBMCs or a T cell subset sorted from them (not recorded which). This rearrangement joins TRBV4-2 to TRBJ2-5; tentatively, D is TRBD2 (7 bases). This sequence originates from a young man who had mild COVID-19 (a few samples of this study predate the infection). Cell type and time point are not known. CDR3 in amino acids: CASSQPGEGYQETQYF. In DNA, the CDR3 is TGTGCCAGCAGCCAACCAGGGGAGGGGTACCAAGAGACCCAGTACTTC.